These 16 T cell receptor beta chains share one sample of origin, sequenced in a study of T cell changes during pregnancy in multiple sclerosis. Generated by immunoSEQ multiplex PCR, the TCRdb table keeps only in-frame clones and is missing some. Counted here are roughly 50,000 clones, more than 85% occurring once; the ten biggest clones make up roughly 1.2%. Material: peripheral blood, obtained after pregnancy. These receptors originate from a female donor in good health, enrolled as a control in a pregnancy study.

This chain links TRBV5-4 with TRBJ2-1, with D unclear. CDR3 size: 15 residues. CDR1 and CDR2 from the germline V gene are SGHNT and YYREEE (reference sequence). V was pared by 0 bases and J by 2 bases, with 9 bases between. The CDR3 DNA reads as TGTGCCAGCAGCTTGGACTGGGCGACCTACAATGAGCAGTTCTTC. Encoded protein: CASSLDWATYNEQFF.

The chain combines TRBV15 with TRBJ2-3, with D possibly matching TRBD2 (6 bases). CDR1 and CDR2 from the germline V gene are LNHNV and YYDKDF (reference sequence). Deletions cut 1 base from V and 1 base from J, with 15 bases between. This CDR3 is built from 17 residues. CDR3 amino acids: CATSRAYGGEGTDTQYF. For the CDR3, the DNA is TGTGCCACCAGCAGAGCGTATGGCGGGGAGGGCACAGATACGCAGTATTTT.

The rearrangement links TRBV6-5 to TRBJ2-1; TRBD2 might be the D (7 bases). Germline assignment: CDR1 MNHEY and CDR2 SVGAGI. The CDR3 runs to 16 residues. Trimming removed 3 bases at V and 2 bases at J, with 14 bases between. CDR3 sequence: CASSYEGGQAYNEQFF. The CDR3 nucleotides read TGTGCCAGCAGTTATGAGGGGGGGCAGGCCTACAATGAGCAGTTCTTC.

The genes are TRBV9 and TRBJ2-1; 11 bases line up with TRBD2. Trimming at V came to 0 bases and at J to 5 bases, leaving 7 bases not matched to a gene. The CDR3 is 17 residues long. Germline CDR1 is SGDLS and CDR2 is YYNGEE. Here the CDR3 DNA reads TGTGCCAGCAGCGTAGTGGCTAGCGGGGGGAACAACAATGAGCAGTTCTTC. Translated: CASSVVASGGNNNEQFF.

The chain has TRBV4-1 and TRBJ1-1; D ambiguous. Per germline, CDR1 MGHRA and CDR2 YSYEKL. V was trimmed by 5 bases and J by 5 bases, leaving 15 bases between them. The CDR3 is 14 residues long. The CDR3 DNA reads as TGCGCCAGCAGCTCTCCTACCGTGAGGACTGAAGCTTTCTTT. It translates to CASSSPTVRTEAFF.

This sequence joins TRBV19 and TRBJ1-3; D may be TRBD1 (6 bases). The germline CDR1 and CDR2 sequences are LNHDA and SQIVND (reference sequence). The CDR3 totals 13 residues. V lost 5 bases to trimming and J lost 2 bases, with 7 bases between them. The CDR3 here is CASSPGAGNTIYF. The CDR3 nucleotides read TGTGCCAGTAGTCCAGGGGCTGGAAACACCATATATTTT. The complete variable domain, with remaining parts taken from reference TRBV19 and TRBJ1-3, reads DGGITQSPKYLFRKEGQNVTLSCEQNLNHDAMYWYRQDPGQGLRLIYYSQIVNDFQKGDIAEGYSVSREKKESFPLTVTSAQKNPTAFYLCASSPGAGNTIYFGEGSWLTVV.

CDR3 sequence: CASSTTGNTEAFF. In nucleotides, the CDR3 is TGTGCCAGTAGTACTACAGGGAACACTGAAGCTTTCTTT. The chain carries TRBV19 and TRBJ1-1; D might be TRBD1 (5 bases). Germline values: CDR1 LNHDA, CDR2 SQIVND (reference sequence). Trimming cost V 4 bases and J 1 base, with 7 bases left between them. This CDR3 region has 13 residues.

This chain joins TRBV29-1 and TRBJ1-1, with D maybe TRBD1 (5 bases). CDR1 and CDR2 (germline): SQVTM, ANQGSEA. This CDR3 has 11 amino acids. Between the trimmed V and J ends, which lost 6 bases and 11 bases, there was a span of 16 bases. CDR3: CSVTEPSEAFF. DNA of the CDR3: TGCAGCGTGACAGAACCCTCCGAGGCTTTCTTT.

The V call is TRBV5-1, the J call TRBJ2-1; TRBD2 matches 8 bases. CDR3 length equals 14 residues. The germline V gene has CDR1 SGHRS and CDR2 YFSETQ. V gave up 2 bases and J gave up 6 bases; unmatched junction bases: 4. The CDR3, as DNA: TGCGCCAGCAGCTTATGGACTAGCCCCAATGAGCAGTTCTTC. Its translation: CASSLWTSPNEQFF.

V and J are TRBV9 and TRBJ2-2, with TRBD1 matching 7 bases. The germline CDR1 and CDR2 sequences are SGDLS and YYNGEE. Trimming at V came to 3 bases and at J to 3 bases, leaving 8 bases not matched to a gene. The CDR3 totals 16 residues. CDR3 nucleotide sequence: TGTGCCAGCAGCGAGAGACAGGGCGTGGACACCGGGGAGCTGTTTTTT. It translates to CASSERQGVDTGELFF.

The V and J genes are TRBV9 and TRBJ2-1; 9 bases map to TRBD2. Unmatched junction bases numbered 12, after V lost 4 bases and J lost 10 bases. The V gene's germline CDR1 is SGDLS and CDR2 YYNGEE. The CDR3 loop spans 15 amino acids. The CDR3 bases are TGTGCCAGCAGCACCGCGGGAGGGGAGAGTGAGGAGCAGTTCTTC. Translated: CASSTAGGESEEQFF.

The chain uses TRBV5-4 and TRBJ1-1; a possible D gene is TRBD1 (5 bases). V was shortened by 3 bases and J by 3 bases, with 18 bases between the two germline ends. The CDR3 consists of 16 residues. Germline assignment: CDR1 SGHNT and CDR2 YYREEE (reference sequence). The CDR3 loop is CASSSGYEMLHTEAFF. In DNA, the CDR3 is TGTGCCAGCAGCTCAGGGTATGAAATGTTGCACACTGAAGCTTTCTTT.

The chain links TRBV19 to TRBJ1-2; 9 positions agree with TRBD1. Germline V gives CDR1 LNHDA, CDR2 SQIVND (reference sequence). The CDR3 runs 15 residues. Unmatched junction bases numbered 10, after V lost 7 bases and J lost 4 bases. CDR3 coding DNA: TGTGCCAGTAAACGCATGGACAGGGGTTCCTATGGCTACACCTTC. Protein product: CASKRMDRGSYGYTF.

The CDR3 reads CASSDSPLAGTDTQYF. Written as DNA, the CDR3 is TGTGCCAGCAGTGACTCCCCACTAGCGGGCACAGATACGCAGTATTTT. The V and J genes are TRBV27 and TRBJ2-3; 8 nucleotides align to TRBD2. CDR3 length equals 16 residues. The V gene end was trimmed by 5 bases and the J gene end by 1 base; junction bases not matched to a gene: 8. The V gene's germline CDR1 is MNHEY and CDR2 SMNVEV (reference sequence).

This chain links TRBV7-9 with TRBJ1-5, with 7 bases that match TRBD1. V was pared by 1 base and J by 1 base, with 4 bases of the junction left unmatched. CDR3 size: 16 residues. The germline gives CDR1 SEHNR, CDR2 FQNEAQ (reference sequence). In DNA, the CDR3 is TGTGCCAGCAGCTTAGTGACAGGGTTCAGCAATCAGCCCCAGCATTTT. Protein sequence: CASSLVTGFSNQPQHF.

The chain has TRBV7-2 and TRBJ1-3; D is ambiguous. This CDR3 is 15 amino acids long. Germline V gene sequence: CDR1 SGHTA, CDR2 FQGNSA. Between the trimmed V and J ends, which lost 5 bases and 0 bases, there was a span of 11 bases. CDR3 protein: CASSLPLYSGNTIYF. Written as DNA, the CDR3 is TGTGCCAGCAGCCTCCCCCTATACTCTGGAAACACCATATATTTT.